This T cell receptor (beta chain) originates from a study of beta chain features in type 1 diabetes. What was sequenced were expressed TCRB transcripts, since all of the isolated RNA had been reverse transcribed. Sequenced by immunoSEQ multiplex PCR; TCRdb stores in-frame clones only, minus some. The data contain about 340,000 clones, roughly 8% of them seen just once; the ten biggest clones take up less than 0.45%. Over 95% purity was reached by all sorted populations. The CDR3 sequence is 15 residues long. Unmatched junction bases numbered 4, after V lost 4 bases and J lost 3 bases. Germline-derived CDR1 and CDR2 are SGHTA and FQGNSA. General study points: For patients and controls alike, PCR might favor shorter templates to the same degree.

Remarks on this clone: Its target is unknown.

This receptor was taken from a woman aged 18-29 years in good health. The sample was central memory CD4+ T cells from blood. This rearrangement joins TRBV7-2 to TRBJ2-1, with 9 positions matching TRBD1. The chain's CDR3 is CASSSGQGNYNEQFF. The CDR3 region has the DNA TGTGCCAGCAGCTCCGGACAGGGGAACTACAATGAGCAGTTCTTC.